This T cell receptor (beta chain) was retrieved from a study of beta chain features in type 1 diabetes. Study in general: Researchers looked at over 100,000,000 sorted cells across all samples.

Study results and limitations: TCRB CDR3s were moderately but significantly shorter in Type 1 diabetes patients in all four CD4+ subsets. Researchers could not determine here whether HLA type influences TCRB rearrangement.

Expressed TCRB transcripts were sequenced because the entire RNA isolate underwent reverse transcription. An average roughly 3.6 million reads came from naive, central memory and regulatory T cell samples. TCRdb keeps only in-frame clones here, not all; method: immunoSEQ multiplex PCR. The profile shows 500,000 to 650,000 clones, 9.5% to 15% of them singletons. The CDR3 loop spans 13 amino acids. From germline, CDR1 is KGHSY and CDR2 FQNENV. This clone has just a few counts. Its target is unknown. One end of the junction varies from germline; a read error may be responsible. The rearrangement joins TRBV16 to TRBJ1-3, with D possibly being TRBD1 (6 bases). This sequence originates from a man in his thirties or forties with type 1 diabetes. The sample taken for sequencing was naive CD4+ T cells from blood. This chain's CDR3 is CASRQGSGNTIYF. Written as DNA, the CDR3 is TGTGCCAGCCGCCAGGGGTCTGGAAACACCATATATTTT. Full variable domain (missing parts from reference TRBV16 and TRBJ1-3): GEEVAQTPKHLVRGEGQKAKLYCAPIKGHSYVFWYQQVLKNEFKFLISFQNENVFDETGMPKERFSAKCLPNSPCSLEIQATKLEDSAVYFCASRQGSGNTIYFGEGSWLTVV.